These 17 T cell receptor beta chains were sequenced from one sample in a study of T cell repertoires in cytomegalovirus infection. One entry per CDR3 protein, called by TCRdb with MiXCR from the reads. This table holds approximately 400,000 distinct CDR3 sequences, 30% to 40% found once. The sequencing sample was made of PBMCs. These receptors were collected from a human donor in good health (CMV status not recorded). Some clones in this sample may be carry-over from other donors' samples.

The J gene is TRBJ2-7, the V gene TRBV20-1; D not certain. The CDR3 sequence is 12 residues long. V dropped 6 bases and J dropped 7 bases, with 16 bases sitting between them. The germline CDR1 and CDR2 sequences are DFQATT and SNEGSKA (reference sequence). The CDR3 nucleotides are TGCAGTGCCACCACCCGGGCGGTTGAGCAGTACTTC. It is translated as CSATTRAVEQYF.

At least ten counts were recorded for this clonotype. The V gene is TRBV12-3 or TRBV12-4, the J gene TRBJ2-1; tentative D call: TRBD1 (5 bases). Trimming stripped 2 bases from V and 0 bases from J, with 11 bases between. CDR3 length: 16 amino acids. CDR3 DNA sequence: TGTGCCAGCAGTTTATCCCGACAGTTCTCCTACAATGAGCAGTTCTTC. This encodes CASSLSRQFSYNEQFF.

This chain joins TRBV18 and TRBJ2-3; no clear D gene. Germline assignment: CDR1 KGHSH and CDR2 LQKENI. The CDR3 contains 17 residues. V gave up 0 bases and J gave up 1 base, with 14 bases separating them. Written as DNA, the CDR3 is TGTGCCAGCTCACCACCCAATAAACGACCCCGCACAGATACGCAGTATTTT. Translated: CASSPPNKRPRTDTQYF.

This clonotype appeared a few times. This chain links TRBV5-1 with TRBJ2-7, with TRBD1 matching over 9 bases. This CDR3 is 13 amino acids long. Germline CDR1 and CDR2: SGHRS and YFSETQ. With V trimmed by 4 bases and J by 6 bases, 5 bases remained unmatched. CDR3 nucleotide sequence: TGCGCCAGCAGCCCTGGGACAGGGACCGAGCAGTACTTC. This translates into CASSPGTGTEQYF.

CDR3 in DNA: TGTGCCAGCAGCACTTGGAGACAGGGCTCTAATGAAAAACTGTTTTTT. Amino acid sequence: CASSTWRQGSNEKLFF. The J gene is TRBJ1-4, the V gene TRBV27; 7 nucleotides line up with TRBD1. The CDR3 consists of 16 residues. The junction had 10 bases not matched to a gene; V was cut back by 6 bases and J by 3 bases. Germline assignment: CDR1 MNHEY and CDR2 SMNVEV (reference sequence).

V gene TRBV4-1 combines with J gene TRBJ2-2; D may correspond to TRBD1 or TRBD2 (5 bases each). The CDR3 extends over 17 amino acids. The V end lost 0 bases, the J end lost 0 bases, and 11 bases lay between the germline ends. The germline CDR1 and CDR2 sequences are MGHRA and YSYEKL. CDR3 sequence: CASSQDLGTSNTGELFF. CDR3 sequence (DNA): TGCGCCAGCAGCCAAGATCTGGGGACCTCGAACACCGGGGAGCTGTTTTTT.

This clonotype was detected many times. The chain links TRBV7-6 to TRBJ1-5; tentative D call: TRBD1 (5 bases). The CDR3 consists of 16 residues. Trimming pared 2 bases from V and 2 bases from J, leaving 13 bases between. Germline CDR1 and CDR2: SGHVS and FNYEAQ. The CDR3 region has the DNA TGTGCCAGCAGCTTACTCGGGGGTGGGGGCAATCAGCCCCAGCATTTT. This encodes CASSLLGGGGNQPQHF.

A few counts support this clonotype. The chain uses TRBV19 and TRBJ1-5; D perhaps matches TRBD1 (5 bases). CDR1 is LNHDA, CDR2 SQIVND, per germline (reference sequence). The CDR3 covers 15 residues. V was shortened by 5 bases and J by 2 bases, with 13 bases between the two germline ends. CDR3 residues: CASSRTSGRNQPQHF. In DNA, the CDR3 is TGTGCCAGTAGTCGGACAAGTGGACGCAATCAGCCCCAGCATTTT.

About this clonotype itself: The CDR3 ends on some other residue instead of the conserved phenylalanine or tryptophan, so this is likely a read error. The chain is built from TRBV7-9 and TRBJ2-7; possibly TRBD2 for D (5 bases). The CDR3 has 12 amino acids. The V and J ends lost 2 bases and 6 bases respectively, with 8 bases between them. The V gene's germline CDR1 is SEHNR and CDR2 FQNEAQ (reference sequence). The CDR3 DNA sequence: TGTGCCAGCAGCTTAAAGGGAGCCGAGCAGTACTGC. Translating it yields CASSLKGAEQYC.

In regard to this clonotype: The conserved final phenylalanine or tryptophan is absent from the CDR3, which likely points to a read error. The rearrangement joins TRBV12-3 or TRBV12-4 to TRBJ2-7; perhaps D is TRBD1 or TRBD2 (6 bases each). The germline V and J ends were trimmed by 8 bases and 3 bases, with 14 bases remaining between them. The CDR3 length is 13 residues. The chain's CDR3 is CASGGGSHYEQYC. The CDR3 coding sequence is TGTGCCAGCGGAGGGGGGTCTCACTACGAGCAGTACTGC.

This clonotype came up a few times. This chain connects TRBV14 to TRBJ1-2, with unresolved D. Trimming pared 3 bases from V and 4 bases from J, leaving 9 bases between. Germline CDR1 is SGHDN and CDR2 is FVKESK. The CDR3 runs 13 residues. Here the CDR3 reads CASSQSVFYGYTF. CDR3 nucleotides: TGTGCCAGCAGCCAGTCCGTATTCTATGGCTACACCTTC.

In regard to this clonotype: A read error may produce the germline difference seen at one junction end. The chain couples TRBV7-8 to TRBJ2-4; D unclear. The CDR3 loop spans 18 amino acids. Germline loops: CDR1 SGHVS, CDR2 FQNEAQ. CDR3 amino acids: CASSLGGVQLIAKNIRYF. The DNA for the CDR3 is TGTGCCAGCAGCTTAGGCGGAGTACAGTTAATAGCCAAAAACATTCGGTACTTC.

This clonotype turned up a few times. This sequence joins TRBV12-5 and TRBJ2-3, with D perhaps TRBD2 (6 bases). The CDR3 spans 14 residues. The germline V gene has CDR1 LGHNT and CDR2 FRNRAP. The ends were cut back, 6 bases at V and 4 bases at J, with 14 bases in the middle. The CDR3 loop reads CASGPGGWPDTQYF. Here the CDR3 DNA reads TGTGCTAGTGGGCCTGGGGGGTGGCCAGATACGCAGTATTTT.

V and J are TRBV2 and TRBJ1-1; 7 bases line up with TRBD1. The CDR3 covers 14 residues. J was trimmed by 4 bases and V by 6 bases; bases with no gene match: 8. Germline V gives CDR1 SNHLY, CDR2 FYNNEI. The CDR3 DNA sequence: TGTGCCAGCAGGGAACAGGGGTCGGGCACTGAAGCTTTCTTT. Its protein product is CASREQGSGTEAFF.

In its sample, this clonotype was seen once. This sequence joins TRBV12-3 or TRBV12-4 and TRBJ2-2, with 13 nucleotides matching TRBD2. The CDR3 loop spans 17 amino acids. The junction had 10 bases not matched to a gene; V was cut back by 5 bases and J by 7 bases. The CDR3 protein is CASSPTSGGAHGGELFF. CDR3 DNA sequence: TGTGCCAGCAGTCCCACTAGCGGGGGGGCCCATGGCGGGGAGCTGTTTTTT.

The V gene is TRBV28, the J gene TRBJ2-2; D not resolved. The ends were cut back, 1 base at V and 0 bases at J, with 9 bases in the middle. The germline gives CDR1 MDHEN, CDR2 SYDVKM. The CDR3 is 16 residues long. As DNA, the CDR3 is TGTGCCAGCAGTTTATTGCAGTTCGCGAACACCGGGGAGCTGTTTTTT. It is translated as CASSLLQFANTGELFF.

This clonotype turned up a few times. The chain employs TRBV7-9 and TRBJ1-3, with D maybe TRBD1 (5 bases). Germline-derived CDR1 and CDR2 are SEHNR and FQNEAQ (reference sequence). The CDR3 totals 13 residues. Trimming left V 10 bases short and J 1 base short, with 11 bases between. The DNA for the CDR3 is TGTGCCATCGGGACGAATTCTGGAAACACCATATATTTT. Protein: CAIGTNSGNTIYF.